This entry features one T cell receptor beta chain sequence. The target antigen is unknown. Germline V gene lookup returns CDR1 MNHEY and CDR2 SVGAGI. The trim removed 7 bases at V and 3 bases at J, leaving 4 bases unmatched. There are 13 residues in the CDR3. The data belong to a study of OX40 agonist ivuxolimab in advanced cancers. Study summary: Patients in dose escalation had liver, melanoma, kidney or head and neck cancers. From 23 to 79 years was the age range, with a mean of around 56 years, and nearly 85% were male. Study-wide results and limits: Also showing low normalized T-cell clonal expansion were some of the nonresponders.

Libraries were prepared by immunoSEQ multiplex PCR; TCRdb keeps only in-frame clonotypes and omits some of them. The sample records approximately 30,000 clones, around 81% being singletons. This material consisted of CD4+ or CD8+ T cells sorted from blood, taken in a trial of the OX40 agonist ivuxolimab. The gene calls are TRBV6-5 and TRBJ2-7; 9 positions match TRBD1. The origin of this receptor is an adult with an advanced solid tumor such as melanoma, head and neck, liver or kidney cancer. The CDR3 DNA reads as TGTGCCAGCACCCGACAGGGGGTCTACGAGCAGTACTTC. This encodes CASTRQGVYEQYF.